This entry concerns a single T cell receptor beta chain. As yet, its antigen is unknown. This sample was included in a study of OX40 agonist ivuxolimab in advanced cancers. General observations from the study: The specificity for antigen of the expanded peripheral T cells was not determined.

CDR1 is WNHNN, CDR2 SYGVQD, per germline (reference sequence). The CDR3 has 15 residues. Trimming pared 3 bases from V and 5 bases from J, leaving 16 bases between. Measured with immunoSEQ multiplex PCR; TCRdb has only the in-frame clones, and not every one. The table lists some 86,000 clones, about 89% of them singletons, with roughly 9.4% in the top ten. The origin of this receptor is an adult with an advanced solid tumor such as melanoma, head and neck, liver or kidney cancer. The source material was CD4+ or CD8+ T cells sorted from blood, sampled in a trial of the OX40 agonist ivuxolimab. V usage is TRBV10-1 and J usage is TRBJ2-5; D is perhaps TRBD2 (5 bases). The CDR3 loop is CASSESGLLWETQYF. Written as DNA, the CDR3 is TGCGCCAGCAGTGAATCAGGACTTCTATGGGAGACCCAGTACTTC.